These T cell receptor beta chains were read from a single sample in a study of CD8+CD57+ T cells in acquired aplastic anemia. MiXCR, run by TCRdb on the reads, gives a single entry per CDR3 protein. The sample has hundreds of thousands of distinct CDR3 sequences, about two thirds seen once. Specimen: sorted CD4+, CD8+, or CD8+CD57+ T cells (not recorded which) from PBMCs. The source is a human donor in good health, serving as a control. Each CDR3 is given with its conserved first and last residue. D genes are given only for firm matches. Clone size is stated in some rows and not others, as once, few, many or a class when expanded.

d_call	v_call	j_call	clone_size	cdr3_aa
TRBD1	TRBV24-1	TRBJ2-5	-	CATSDSEGTGYETQYF
TRBD2	TRBV25-1	TRBJ2-5	-	CASSSKEGLAGQETQYF
TRBD2	TRBV20-1	TRBJ2-7	-	CSARGGAGGGSYEQYF
-	TRBV7-2	TRBJ2-5	-	CASSPEQGSPNHYF
-	TRBV7-3	TRBJ2-5	-	CASSLPSARTRETQYF
-	TRBV7-2	TRBJ2-5	-	CASSLGRQTVETQYF
-	TRBV10-3	TRBJ1-2	few	CAISGTEGYGYTF
-	TRBV15	TRBJ1-6	once	CATSRETADNSPLHF
-	TRBV9	TRBJ1-2	-	CASSADGGVVGSPF
-	TRBV15	TRBJ2-3	-	CATSRDSDSGEDTQYF
-	TRBV20-1	TRBJ2-2	-	CSARGRSNRELFF
TRBD2	TRBV12-3/TRBV12-4	TRBJ2-1	-	CASSLTSGGSEQFF
-	TRBV7-9	TRBJ1-5	-	CASSQGGTNEKLFHF
TRBD2	TRBV5-1	TRBJ2-1	-	CASSGTSGGWEQFF
TRBD2	TRBV14	TRBJ2-7	few	CASSQVAGGPGEQYF
-	TRBV15	TRBJ1-6	-	CATSRDATEKLLF
TRBD2	TRBV5-5	TRBJ2-1	-	CASSDTWRGDDEQFF
TRBD1	TRBV30	TRBJ1-2	many	CAWSQGDGYTF
TRBD1	TRBV10-1	TRBJ2-5	many	CASPPGQGAEETQYF
-	TRBV25-1	TRBJ1-2	few	CAGIIWAYGYTF
-	TRBV9	TRBJ2-2	-	CASSVEYTGELFF
-	TRBV7-2	TRBJ1-2	-	CASSFSGGTYGYTF
-	TRBV20-1	TRBJ1-2	-	CSAREGDNYGYTF
-	TRBV7-6	TRBJ2-1	-	CASSLGAEQFF